These 4 T cell receptor beta chains were sequenced from one sample in a study of response to subunit inactivated influenza vaccine. TCRdb recomputed calls from the RT-PCR reads with MiXCR, one row per CDR3 protein. Seen here are almost 600,000 distinct CDR3 sequences, less than 15% observed once, and the top ten hold 11%. The sample here was PBMCs from blood, taken 11 to 12 days after vaccination. These TCRs come from a man in his fifties or sixties who received an inactivated influenza vaccine.

This clonotype was detected a few times. The gene calls are TRBV12-3 or TRBV12-4 and TRBJ1-5, with D maybe TRBD1 (6 bases). The CDR3 sequence is 13 residues long. The V gene lost 6 bases and the J gene lost 7 bases, with 13 bases spanning the gap. The CDR3 spells CASREGGHQPQHF. CDR3 DNA: TGTGCCAGCAGGGAGGGGGGGCACCAGCCCCAGCATTTT.

This clonotype has a count of ten or more. The J gene is TRBJ2-6, the V gene TRBV6-5, with TRBD1 identical over 9 bases. Germline CDR1 and CDR2: MNHEY and SVGAGI. Unmatched junction bases numbered 7, after V lost 0 bases and J lost 4 bases. There are 18 residues in the CDR3. CDR3 sequence (DNA): TGTGCCAGCAGTTACTCGGGGACAGGGTTCTCCGGGGCCAACGTCCTGACTTTC. It encodes CASSYSGTGFSGANVLTF.

There are many counts of this clonotype. The rearrangement links TRBV12-3 or TRBV12-4 to TRBJ1-1; TRBD1 agrees at 9 bases. This CDR3 is built from 14 residues. V lost 5 bases to trimming and J lost 1 base; unmatched junction nucleotides: 2. CDR3 region: CASSTDRGNTEAFF. CDR3 sequence (DNA): TGTGCCAGCAGTACGGACAGGGGGAACACTGAAGCTTTCTTT.

The CDR3 sequence is CATRKGARGAFF. CDR3 DNA sequence: TGTGCCACCAGAAAGGGGGCAAGGGGAGCTTTCTTT. V is TRBV2 and J is TRBJ1-1, with TRBD1 matching over 7 bases. Germline V gene lookup returns CDR1 SNHLY and CDR2 FYNNEI. The CDR3 covers 12 residues. The V segment lost 10 bases and the J segment 10 bases; nucleotides outside the gene matches: 12.